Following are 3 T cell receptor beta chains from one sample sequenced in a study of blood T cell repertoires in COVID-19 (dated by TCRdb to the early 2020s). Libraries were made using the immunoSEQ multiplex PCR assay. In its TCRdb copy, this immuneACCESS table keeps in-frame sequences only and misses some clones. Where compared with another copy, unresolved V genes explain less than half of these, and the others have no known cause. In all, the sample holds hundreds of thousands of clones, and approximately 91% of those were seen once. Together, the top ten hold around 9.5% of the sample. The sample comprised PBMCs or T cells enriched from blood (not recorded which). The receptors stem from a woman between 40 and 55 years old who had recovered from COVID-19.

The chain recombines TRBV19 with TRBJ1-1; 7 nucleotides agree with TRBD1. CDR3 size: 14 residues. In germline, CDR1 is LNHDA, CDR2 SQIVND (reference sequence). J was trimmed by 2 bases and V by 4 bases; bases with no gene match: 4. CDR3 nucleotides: TGTGCCAGTAGTACGGGACAGAGCAACACTGAAGCTTTCTTT. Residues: CASSTGQSNTEAFF.

The DNA of the CDR3 is TGTGCCATCAGGCCGGGACAGGGGTATGAAAAACTGTTTTTT. This sequence encodes CAIRPGQGYEKLFF. The chain joins TRBV10-3 to TRBJ1-4, with 10 positions matching TRBD1. Trimming at V came to 6 bases and at J to 6 bases, leaving 4 bases not matched to a gene. Germline lookup yields CDR1 ENHRY and CDR2 SYGVKD. The CDR3 length is 14 residues.

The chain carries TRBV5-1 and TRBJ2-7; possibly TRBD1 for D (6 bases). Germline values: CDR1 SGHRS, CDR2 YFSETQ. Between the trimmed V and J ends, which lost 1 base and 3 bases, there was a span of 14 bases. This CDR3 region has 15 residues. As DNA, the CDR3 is TGCGCCAGCAGCTTGTTCATGGGGGCGAACTACGAGCAGTACTTC. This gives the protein CASSLFMGANYEQYF. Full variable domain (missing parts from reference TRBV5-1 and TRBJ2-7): KAGVTQTPRYLIKTRGQQVTLSCSPISGHRSVSWYQQTPGQGLQFLFEYFSETQRNKGNFPGRFSGRQFSNSRSEMNVSTLELGDSALYLCASSLFMGANYEQYFGPGTRLTVT.